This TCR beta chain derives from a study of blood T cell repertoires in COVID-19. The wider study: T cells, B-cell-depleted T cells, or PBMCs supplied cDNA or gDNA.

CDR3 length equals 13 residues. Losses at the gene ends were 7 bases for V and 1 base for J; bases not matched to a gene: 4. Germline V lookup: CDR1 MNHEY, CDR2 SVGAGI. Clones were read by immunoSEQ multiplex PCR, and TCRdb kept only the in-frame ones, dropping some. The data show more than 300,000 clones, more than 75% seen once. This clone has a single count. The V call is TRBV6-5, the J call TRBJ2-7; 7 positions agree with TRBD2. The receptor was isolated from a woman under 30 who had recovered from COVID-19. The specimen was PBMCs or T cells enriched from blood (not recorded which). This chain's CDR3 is CASTPGGSYEQYF. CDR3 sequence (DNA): TGTGCCAGCACCCCGGGGGGTTCCTACGAGCAGTACTTC.